This paragraph reports one T cell receptor (beta chain). Its specificity is not known. This specimen comes from a study of cytomegalovirus exposure and HLA in healthy donors. Study-wide results and limits: A later analysis showed that HLA-associated TCR beta chains had undergone more clonal expansion than equally common others. Roughly uniform depth of sequencing across donors was assumed in presence/absence analyses.

The PCR used 60 Vbeta and 13 Jbeta primers. Sequencing used immunoSEQ multiplex PCR; TCRdb keeps in-frame clones, though not all of them. The sample has about 160,000 clones; more than 75% are singletons. Germline V gene lookup returns CDR1 LGHNA and CDR2 YNFKEQ. The CDR3 has 15 amino acids. The V segment lost 3 bases and the J segment 5 bases; nucleotides outside the gene matches: 6. The receptor was derived from a male donor in good health and CMV-seronegative. The V gene is TRBV4-2, the J gene TRBJ2-7; 11 bases agree with TRBD2. Material: PBMCs. CDR3 sequence: CASSQYSGRADEQYF. CDR3 nucleotide sequence: TGTGCCAGCAGCCAGTATAGCGGGAGGGCTGACGAGCAGTACTTC.